Each of the 5 T cell receptor beta chains below was sequenced from the same sample in a study of cytomegalovirus exposure and HLA in healthy donors. PCR amplification relied on 60 Vbeta primers (plus 13 Jbeta primers). Method: immunoSEQ multiplex PCR; TCRdb's copy keeps in-frame clones and lacks some. The sample consists of about 170,000 clones, 70% to 90% of them appearing once. The sample comprised PBMCs. These receptors all stem from a man aged 30-40 years in good health and CMV-seropositive.

This chain connects TRBV5-1 to TRBJ2-1, with TRBD2 matching 8 bases. The length of the CDR3 is 15 residues. Trimming took 6 bases from V and 4 from J; bases not matched to a gene: 9. Germline CDR1 and CDR2: SGHRS and YFSETQ. Written as DNA, the CDR3 is TGCGCCAGCACTGGAGCGGGAGTAGGTTACAATGAGCAGTTCTTC. It is translated as CASTGAGVGYNEQFF.

The chain joins TRBV2 to TRBJ2-2; D is unclear. The length of the CDR3 is 15 residues. V was shortened by 6 bases and J by 1 base, with 12 bases between the two germline ends. The germline CDR1 and CDR2 sequences are SNHLY and FYNNEI. The CDR3 DNA follows: TGTGCCAGCAGATTAGATAACCTGAACACCGGGGAGCTGTTTTTT. It encodes CASRLDNLNTGELFF.

The chain couples TRBV6-5 to TRBJ1-5; 8 bases are a match to TRBD1. This CDR3 spans 14 amino acids. With V trimmed by 6 bases and J by 7 bases, 8 bases remained unmatched. The germline V gene has CDR1 MNHEY and CDR2 SVGAGI. CDR3 protein: CASRLTGVWQPQHF. The DNA of the CDR3 is TGTGCCAGCAGGTTGACAGGGGTTTGGCAGCCCCAGCATTTT.

This rearrangement joins TRBV6-5 to TRBJ2-1; TRBD2 matches 8 bases. Germline CDR1 and CDR2: MNHEY and SVGAGI. The CDR3 is 15 residues long. Germline trimming cut 7 bases from V and 6 bases from J; bases unmatched to any gene: 11. CDR3 protein: CASTPGASGRNEQFF. DNA for the CDR3: TGTGCCAGCACCCCTGGGGCTAGCGGGCGCAATGAGCAGTTCTTC.

The genes are TRBV18 and TRBJ1-2; TRBD1 aligns across 8 bases. The V gene's germline CDR1 is KGHSH and CDR2 LQKENI. This CDR3 region has 17 residues. J was trimmed by 4 bases and V by 5 bases; bases with no gene match: 15. CDR3 DNA: TGTGCCAGCTCATCCTACGAGGGACGACAGGGGTCCTATGGCTACACCTTC. Translation gives CASSSYEGRQGSYGYTF.